This T cell receptor beta chain emerged from a study of PD-1 blockade in classical Hodgkin lymphoma. Time point defined: cycle 4 day 1 (C4D1), after less than 7 weeks of nivolumab. No patient escaped relapse after autologous stem cell transplantation, and brentuximab vedotin exposure varied. V shed 3 bases, J shed 4 bases, and the junction held 5 bases outside the gene matches. This CDR3 has 15 amino acids. Germline-derived CDR1 and CDR2 are MNHEY and SVGAGI. Profiling relied on immunoSEQ multiplex PCR, and the TCRdb table lists in-frame clones only, not all of them. The sample records under 35,000 clones, roughly 76% being singletons.

The TCR comes from a human donor with classical Hodgkin lymphoma. The chain joins TRBV6-5 to TRBJ2-3, with TRBD1 identical over 9 bases. The sample was peripheral blood mononuclear cells (PBMCs), taken before the fourth cycle of nivolumab. The CDR3 spells CASSYWTGVADTQYF. CDR3 coding DNA: TGTGCCAGCAGTTATTGGACAGGGGTTGCAGATACGCAGTATTTT.